These 7 T cell receptor beta chains share one sample of origin, sequenced in a study of Tregs in tolerant kidney transplant recipients. Sequencing used immunoSEQ multiplex PCR; TCRdb keeps in-frame clones, though not all of them. The table has 60,000 or so clones, approximately 85% seen once. The sequences come from Tregs from blood, collected before the transplant. These receptors were collected from a human donor who received a combined kidney and bone marrow transplant.

The V and J genes are TRBV6-6 and TRBJ2-5; a weak D match, TRBD2 (7 bases). The germline gives CDR1 MNHNY, CDR2 SVGAGI (reference sequence). This CDR3 is built from 12 residues. V was clipped by 8 bases and J by 5 bases, with 12 bases between them. This CDR3 is CASGGAGETQYF. CDR3 DNA sequence: TGTGCCAGCGGGGGGGCCGGGGAGACCCAGTACTTC.

The gene calls are TRBV10-3 and TRBJ1-1; 8 bases line up with TRBD1. Germline V CDR1 and CDR2: ENHRY, SYGVKD. The CDR3 has 16 amino acids. The V gene end was trimmed by 0 bases and the J gene end by 7 bases; junction bases not matched to a gene: 10. CDR3 nucleotide sequence: TGTGCCATCAGTGAGTCCAGGACAGGGAGGGTGGTTGAAGCTTTCTTT. Translation gives CAISESRTGRVVEAFF.

The rearrangement joins TRBV5-6 to TRBJ1-2; no definite D call. Trimming took off 6 bases at V and 10 bases at J, with 19 bases between the two ends. Germline assignment: CDR1 SGHDT and CDR2 YYEEEE. The CDR3 is 13 amino acids. The chain's CDR3 is CASNLGNSLYYTF. CDR3 coding DNA: TGTGCCAGCAACCTAGGGAACAGCCTGTACTACACCTTC.

V usage is TRBV10-3 and J usage is TRBJ2-7; D not resolved. Germline CDR1 ENHRY, CDR2 SYGVKD. The V and J ends lost 10 bases and 1 base respectively, with 11 bases between them. The CDR3 length is 12 residues. This CDR3 reads CATMTPSYEQYF. Here the CDR3 DNA reads TGTGCCACCATGACTCCGTCCTACGAGCAGTACTTC.

J is TRBJ1-1 and V is TRBV27, with a possible D match to TRBD1 (6 bases). The ends were cut back, 4 bases at V and 5 bases at J, with 11 bases in the middle. Germline CDR1 reads MNHEY; CDR2 reads SMNVEV (reference sequence). CDR3 length: 13 residues. In DNA, the CDR3 is TGTGCCAGCAGTTCCCGACAGGTAACTGAAGCTTTCTTT. This sequence encodes CASSSRQVTEAFF.

As to this clone: Other DNA variants within this sample encode the same CDR3. The chain uses TRBV5-1 and TRBJ1-2, with D maybe TRBD1 (5 bases). CDR3 length: 15 residues. The ends were cut back, 4 bases at V and 7 bases at J, with 20 bases in the middle. The germline V gene has CDR1 SGHRS and CDR2 YFSETQ. CDR3 sequence: CASSGGGRGRSGYTF. The CDR3 nucleotides read TGCGCCAGCAGCGGGGGGGGTCGGGGCCGCTCTGGCTACACCTTC.

V and J are TRBV7-2 and TRBJ1-2; a weak D match, TRBD1 (5 bases). This CDR3 has 15 amino acids. Per the germline V gene, CDR1 is SGHTA and CDR2 is FQGNSA. The ends were cut back, 2 bases at V and 2 bases at J, with 12 bases in the middle. CDR3 sequence (DNA): TGTGCCAGCAGCTTAATAGGACACGCGAACTATGGCTACACCTTC. Amino acids: CASSLIGHANYGYTF.